This T cell receptor (beta chain) stems from a study of T-cell memory formation after mild COVID-19. About the research overall: TCR clusters were mostly donor specific.

From 5'RACE with constant-segment primers came TCR alpha and TCR beta cDNA libraries that carried sample barcodes and UMIs. TCRdb used MiXCR to reprocess the 5' RACE reads, holding one entry per CDR3 protein. The sample includes 250,000 to 300,000 distinct CDR3 sequences, 7.5% to 9.5% of them seen just once. With regard to this clonotype: Its antigen remains unidentified.

The study, taken as a whole, reports: Some responding clones appeared in pre-infection memory, suggesting cross-reactive memory joined. What remained unconfirmed was the SARS-CoV-2 specificity of second-wave clones peaking on day 37.

The germline V gene encodes CDR1 SGHDT and CDR2 YYEEEE. The germline V and J ends were trimmed by 4 bases and 7 bases, with 12 bases remaining between them. The CDR3 extends over 14 amino acids. This sequence originates from a man aged 18 to 30 who had mild COVID-19 (a few samples of this study predate the infection). Cell type and time point are not known. The chain is built from TRBV5-6 and TRBJ1-6, with D perhaps matching TRBD1 (5 bases). Sequenced: PBMCs or a T cell subset sorted from them (not recorded which). CDR3: CASSADSGNSPLHF. CDR3 nucleotides: TGTGCCAGCAGCGCCGACAGTGGGAATTCACCCCTCCACTTT.